These T cell receptor beta chains were read from a single sample in a study of blood T cell repertoires in COVID-19. Profiling relied on immunoSEQ multiplex PCR, and the TCRdb table lists in-frame clones only, not all of them. The sample lists about 33,000 clones, 80% to 90% occurring once. Sequencing used peripheral blood. Source of these receptors: a woman of 80 years or more with active or convalescent COVID-19. Both conserved end residues are trimmed from each CDR3. Fields, in order: J gene, V gene, CDR3 protein.

>TRBJ2-7|TRBV2
ASSVLAGVEQY
>TRBJ2-7|TRBV13
ASSRVEIYEQY
>TRBJ1-5|TRBV6-5
ASSRGQGEQPQH
>TRBJ2-2|TRBV28
AGQGSAGELF
>TRBJ1-1|TRBV6-6
ASTHDGTALEAF
>TRBJ1-4|TRBV28
ASSSTGSREKLF
>TRBJ1-3|TRBV5-1
ASSPTRTGEIGNTIY
>TRBJ2-1|TRBV21-1
ASSKSAAGREQF
>TRBJ2-1|TRBV9
ASSGVGTGINEQF
>TRBJ2-6|TRBV6-2/TRBV6-3
ASSYSSSGANVLT
>TRBJ2-2|TRBV6-5
ASTSPPGELF
>TRBJ2-3|TRBV5-1
ASSSLITDTQY
>TRBJ1-4|TRBV5-1
ASSTGGGVPLGGEKLF
>TRBJ1-5|TRBV19
ASSPPPQPQH
>TRBJ2-7|TRBV10-3
AGAGNSYEQY
>TRBJ1-1|TRBV5-1
ASSLRQSLNTEAF
>TRBJ2-7|TRBV25-1
ASSPTSGKIYEQY
>TRBJ2-7|TRBV27
ASRLASLSYEQY
>TRBJ1-5|TRBV2
ASRDRQGWQPQH
>TRBJ2-2|TRBV6-6
ASSWLGTGTGELF
>TRBJ2-2|TRBV3-1/TRBV3-2
ASSSYETNTGELF
>TRBJ2-3|TRBV6-2/TRBV6-3
ASSWTSGTRMGTDTQY
>TRBJ1-5|TRBV4-2
ASSQDHWGGNQPQH
>TRBJ2-7|TRBV18
ASSPTSSVFGYEQY